The T cell receptor beta chain described here comes from a study of post-analysis software for immune sequencing data. On the study more broadly: Relapsing-remitting, secondary progressive and progressive-relapsing courses of multiple sclerosis were included.

General study findings and limits: Versus controls, multiple sclerosis patients showed significantly lower diversity (normalized Chao1). When the samples were clustered directly with F measure, those that had been prepared in the same batch showed strong co-clustering. Five or six TRBV segments were more frequent in patients than controls; TRBV5-6, TRBV5-1 and TRBV20-1 belonged to this group.

The library was made from cDNA and included unique molecular identifiers. With roughly 0.85 to 11 million T cells as the source, 400,000 to 550,000 cDNA molecules resulted. TCRdb ran MiXCR on the PCR reads and lists one entry per CDR3 protein. The table includes about 400,000 distinct CDR3 sequences, about a third detected once. Trimming removed 6 bases at V and 6 bases at J, with 20 bases between. The CDR3 loop spans 14 amino acids. CDR1 is DFQATT, CDR2 SNEGSKA, per germline (reference sequence). This clonotype has only a few counts. Its antigen is still unknown. Source material: blood. This rearrangement joins TRBV20-1 to TRBJ1-2, with a weak D call TRBD1 (5 bases). The source of this sequence is a girl aged 5-17 years with multiple sclerosis. The CDR3 DNA reads as TGCAGTGCCGGAAGGCCCGGGGGGGTCAATGGCTACACCTTC. Its translation: CSAGRPGGVNGYTF.